This T cell receptor (beta chain) was captured by sequencing in a study of cytomegalovirus exposure and HLA in healthy donors. Study-level information: Researchers found that roughly 81% of under 450 genotyped donors fell within the Caucasian-associated ancestry cluster.

This PCR relied on a set of 60 Vbeta primers and 13 Jbeta primers. Authors' data handling: The authors later counted about 80 million unique TCR beta chains, approximately 12 million of them shared. TCRdb keeps only in-frame clones here, not all; method: immunoSEQ multiplex PCR. V, J and clone size reflect that table, while D and trimming were determined from the DNA. The data contain approximately 130,000 clones, around 74% of them singletons. Germline V lookup: CDR1 SGHNT, CDR2 YYREEE (reference sequence). The V gene lost 2 bases and the J gene lost 5 bases, with 14 bases spanning the gap. The CDR3 runs to 14 residues.

V gene TRBV5-4 combines with J gene TRBJ2-7; TRBD1 is a possible D gene (5 bases). The sequenced sample was PBMCs. This clonotype was obtained from a man younger than 40 in good health and CMV-seronegative. The CDR3 DNA reads as TGTGCCAGCAGCTTCCAGGGAATCCCCCACGAGCAGTACTTC. Translated, it gives CASSFQGIPHEQYF.